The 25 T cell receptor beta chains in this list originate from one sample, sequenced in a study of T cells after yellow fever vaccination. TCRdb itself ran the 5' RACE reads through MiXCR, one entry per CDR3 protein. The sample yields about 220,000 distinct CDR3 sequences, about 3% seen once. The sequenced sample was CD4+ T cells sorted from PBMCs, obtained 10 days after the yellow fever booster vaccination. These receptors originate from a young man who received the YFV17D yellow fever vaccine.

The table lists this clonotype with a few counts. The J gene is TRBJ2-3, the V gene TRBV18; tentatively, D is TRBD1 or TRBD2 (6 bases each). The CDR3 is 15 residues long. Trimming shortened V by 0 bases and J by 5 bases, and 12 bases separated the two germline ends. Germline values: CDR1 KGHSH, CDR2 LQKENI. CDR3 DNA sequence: TGTGCCAGCTCACCACCTATGAGGGGGGAAGATACGCAGTATTTT. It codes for CASSPPMRGEDTQYF.

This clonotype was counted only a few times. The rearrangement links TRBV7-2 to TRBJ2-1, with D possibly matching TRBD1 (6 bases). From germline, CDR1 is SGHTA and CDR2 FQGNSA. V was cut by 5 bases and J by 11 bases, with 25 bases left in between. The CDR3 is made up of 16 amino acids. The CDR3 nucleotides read TGTGCCAGCAGCCCCGACAGGTCCCGGCGAGGAATGAAGCAGTTCTTC. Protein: CASSPDRSRRGMKQFF.

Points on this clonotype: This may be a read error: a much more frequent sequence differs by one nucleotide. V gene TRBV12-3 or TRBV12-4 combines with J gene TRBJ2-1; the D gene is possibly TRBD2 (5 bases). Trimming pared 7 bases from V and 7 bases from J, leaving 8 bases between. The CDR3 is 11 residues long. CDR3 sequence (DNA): TGTGCCAGCACAGTAGCGAATGAGCAGTTCTTC. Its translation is CASTVANEQFF.

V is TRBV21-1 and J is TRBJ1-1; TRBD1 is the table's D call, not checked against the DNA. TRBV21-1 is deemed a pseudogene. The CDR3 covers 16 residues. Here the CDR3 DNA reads TGTGCCAGCAGCAAAGAGACAGGGGGTACGGGGACTGAAGCTTTCTTT. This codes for CASSKETGGTGTEAFF.

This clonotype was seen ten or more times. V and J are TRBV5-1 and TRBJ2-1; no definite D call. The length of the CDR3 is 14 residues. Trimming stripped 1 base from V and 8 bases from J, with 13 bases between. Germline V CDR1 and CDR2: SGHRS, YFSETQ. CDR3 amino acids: CASSLFSSDDEQFF. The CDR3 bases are TGCGCCAGCAGCTTGTTCTCCTCAGACGATGAGCAGTTCTTC.

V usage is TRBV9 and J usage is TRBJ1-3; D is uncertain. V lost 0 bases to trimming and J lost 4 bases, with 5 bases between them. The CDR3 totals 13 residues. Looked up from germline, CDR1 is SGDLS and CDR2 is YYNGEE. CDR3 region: CASSVDPGNTIYF. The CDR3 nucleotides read TGTGCCAGCAGCGTAGACCCCGGAAACACCATATATTTT. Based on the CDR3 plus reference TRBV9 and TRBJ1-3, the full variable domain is DSGVTQTPKHLITATGQRVTLRCSPRSGDLSVYWYQQSLDQGLQFLIQYYNGEERAKGNILERFSAQQFPDLHSELNLSSLELGDSALYFCASSVDPGNTIYFGEGSWLTVV.

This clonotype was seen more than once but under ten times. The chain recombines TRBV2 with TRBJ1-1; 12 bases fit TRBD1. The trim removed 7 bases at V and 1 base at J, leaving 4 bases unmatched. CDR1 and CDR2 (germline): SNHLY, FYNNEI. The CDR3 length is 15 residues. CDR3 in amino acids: CASTGTGGSNTEAFF. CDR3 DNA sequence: TGTGCCAGCACCGGGACAGGGGGCTCGAACACTGAAGCTTTCTTT.

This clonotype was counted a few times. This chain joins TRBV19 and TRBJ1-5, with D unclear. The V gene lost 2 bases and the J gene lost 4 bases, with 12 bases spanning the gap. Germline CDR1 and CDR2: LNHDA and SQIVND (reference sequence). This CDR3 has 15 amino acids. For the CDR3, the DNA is TGTGCCAGTAGTATATATTACGATGGTAATCAGCCCCAGCATTTT. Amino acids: CASSIYYDGNQPQHF.

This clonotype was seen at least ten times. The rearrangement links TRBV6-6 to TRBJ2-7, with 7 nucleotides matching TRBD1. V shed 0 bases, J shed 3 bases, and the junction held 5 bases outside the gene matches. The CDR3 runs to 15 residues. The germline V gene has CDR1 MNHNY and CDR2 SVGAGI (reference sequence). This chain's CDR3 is CASSYSGDRHYEQYV. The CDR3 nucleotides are TGTGCCAGCAGTTACTCCGGGGACAGACACTACGAGCAGTACGTC.

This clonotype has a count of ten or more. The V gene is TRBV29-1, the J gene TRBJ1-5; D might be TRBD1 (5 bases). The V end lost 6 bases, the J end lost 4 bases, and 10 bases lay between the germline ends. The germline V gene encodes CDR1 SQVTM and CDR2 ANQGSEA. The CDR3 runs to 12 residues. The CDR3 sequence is CSVGALNQPQHF. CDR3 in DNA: TGCAGCGTAGGGGCCCTTAATCAGCCCCAGCATTTT.

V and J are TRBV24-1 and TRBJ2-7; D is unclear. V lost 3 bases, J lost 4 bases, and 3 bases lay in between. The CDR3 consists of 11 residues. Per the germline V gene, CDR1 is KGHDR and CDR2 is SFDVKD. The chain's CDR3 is CATSDGYEQYF. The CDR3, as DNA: TGTGCCACCAGTGATGGATACGAGCAGTACTTC.

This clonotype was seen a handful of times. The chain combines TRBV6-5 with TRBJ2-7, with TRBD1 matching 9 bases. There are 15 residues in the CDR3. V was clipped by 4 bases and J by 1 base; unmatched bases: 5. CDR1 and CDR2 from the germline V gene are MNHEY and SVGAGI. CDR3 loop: CASSFRDRVSYEQYF. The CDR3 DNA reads TGTGCCAGCAGTTTCCGGGACAGGGTATCCTACGAGCAGTACTTC.

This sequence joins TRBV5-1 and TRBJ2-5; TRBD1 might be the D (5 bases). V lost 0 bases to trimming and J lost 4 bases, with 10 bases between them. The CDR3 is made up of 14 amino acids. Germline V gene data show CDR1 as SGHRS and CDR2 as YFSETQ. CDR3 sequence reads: CASSLVDSLETQYF. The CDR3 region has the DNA TGCGCCAGCAGCTTGGTAGACAGCTTAGAGACCCAGTACTTC.

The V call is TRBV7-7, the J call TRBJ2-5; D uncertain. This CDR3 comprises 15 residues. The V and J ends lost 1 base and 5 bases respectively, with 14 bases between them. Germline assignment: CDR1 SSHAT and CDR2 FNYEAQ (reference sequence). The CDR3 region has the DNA TGTGCCAGCAGCTTAGGGGCCGCACAAGGGGAGACCCAGTACTTC. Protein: CASSLGAAQGETQYF.

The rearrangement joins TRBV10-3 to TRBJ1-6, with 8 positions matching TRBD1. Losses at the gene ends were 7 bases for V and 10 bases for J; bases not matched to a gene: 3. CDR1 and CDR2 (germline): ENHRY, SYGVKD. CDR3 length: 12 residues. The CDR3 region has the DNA TGTGCCATCATGGGGACAGGATCACCCCTCCACTTT. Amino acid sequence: CAIMGTGSPLHF.

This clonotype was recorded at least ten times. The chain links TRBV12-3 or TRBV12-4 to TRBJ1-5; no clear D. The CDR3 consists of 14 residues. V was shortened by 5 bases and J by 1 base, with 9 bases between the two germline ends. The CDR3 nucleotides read TGTGCCAGCAGTCGTAAAGGAAGCAATCAGCCCCAGCATTTT. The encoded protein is CASSRKGSNQPQHF.

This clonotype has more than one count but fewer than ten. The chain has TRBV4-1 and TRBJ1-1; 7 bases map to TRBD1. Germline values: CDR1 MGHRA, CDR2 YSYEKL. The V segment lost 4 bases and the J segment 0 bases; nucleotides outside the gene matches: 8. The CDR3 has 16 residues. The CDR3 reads CASSPRQGGLNTEAFF. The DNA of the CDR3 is TGCGCCAGCAGCCCCCGACAGGGTGGTTTGAACACTGAAGCTTTCTTT.

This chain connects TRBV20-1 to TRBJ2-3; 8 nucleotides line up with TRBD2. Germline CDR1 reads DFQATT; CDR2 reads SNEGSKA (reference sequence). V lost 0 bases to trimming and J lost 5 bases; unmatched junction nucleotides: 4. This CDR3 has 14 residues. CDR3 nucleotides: TGCAGTGCTAGAGACGAGCGGGGGTTAGATACGCAGTATTTT. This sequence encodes CSARDERGLDTQYF.

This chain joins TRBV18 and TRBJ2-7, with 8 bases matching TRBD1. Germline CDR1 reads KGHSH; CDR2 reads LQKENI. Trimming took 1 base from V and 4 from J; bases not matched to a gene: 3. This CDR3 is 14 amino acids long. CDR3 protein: CASSPQGQGYEQYV. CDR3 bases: TGTGCCAGCTCACCACAAGGACAGGGATACGAGCAGTACGTC.

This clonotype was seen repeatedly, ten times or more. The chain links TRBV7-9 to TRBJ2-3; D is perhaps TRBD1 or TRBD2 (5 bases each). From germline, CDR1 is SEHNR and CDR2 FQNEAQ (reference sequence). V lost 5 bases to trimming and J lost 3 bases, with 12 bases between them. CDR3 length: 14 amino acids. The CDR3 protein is CASSLRDLTDTQYF. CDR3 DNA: TGTGCCAGCAGCCTACGGGACCTTACAGATACGCAGTATTTT. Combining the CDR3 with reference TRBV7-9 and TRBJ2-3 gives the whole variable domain DTGVSQNPRHKITKRGQNVTFRCDPISEHNRLYWYRQTLGQGPEFLTYFQNEAQLEKSRLLSDRFSAERPKGSFSTLEIQRTEQGDSAMYLCASSLRDLTDTQYFGPGTRLTVL.

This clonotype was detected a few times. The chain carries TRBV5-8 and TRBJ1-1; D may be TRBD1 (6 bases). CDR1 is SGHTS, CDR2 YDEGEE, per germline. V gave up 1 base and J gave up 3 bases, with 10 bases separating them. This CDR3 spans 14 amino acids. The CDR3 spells CASSLWGADTEAFF. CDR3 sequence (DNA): TGTGCCAGCAGCTTGTGGGGGGCGGACACTGAAGCTTTCTTT.

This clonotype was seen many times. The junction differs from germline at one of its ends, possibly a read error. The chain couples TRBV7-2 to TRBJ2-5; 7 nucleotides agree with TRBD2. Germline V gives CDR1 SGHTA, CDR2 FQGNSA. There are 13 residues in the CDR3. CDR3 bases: TGTGCCAGCAGCTACCCCGGGCAGGCTGGGGGGGACTTC. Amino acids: CASSYPGQAGGDF.

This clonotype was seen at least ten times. The CDR3 here is CASSAQGAYTEAFF. The CDR3 DNA is TGTGCCAGCAGTGCCCAGGGGGCCTACACTGAAGCTTTCTTT. The chain uses TRBV12-3 or TRBV12-4 and TRBJ1-1; 8 bases match TRBD1. After removal of 5 bases from V and 3 bases from J, the junction contained 5 bases not matched to a gene. This CDR3 is 14 amino acids long.

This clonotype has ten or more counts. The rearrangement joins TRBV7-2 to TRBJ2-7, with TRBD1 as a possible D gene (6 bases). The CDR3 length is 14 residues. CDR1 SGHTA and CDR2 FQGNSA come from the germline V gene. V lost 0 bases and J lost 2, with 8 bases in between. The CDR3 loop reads CASSLAAGAYEQYV. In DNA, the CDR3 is TGTGCCAGCAGCTTAGCGGCAGGGGCCTACGAGCAGTACGTC.

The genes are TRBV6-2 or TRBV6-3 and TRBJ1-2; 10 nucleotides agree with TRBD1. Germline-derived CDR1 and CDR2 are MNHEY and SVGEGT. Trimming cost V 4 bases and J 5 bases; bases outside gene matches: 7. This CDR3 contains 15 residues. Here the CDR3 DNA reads TGTGCCAGCAGTTCCCCGGGACAGGGGTTTTATGGCTACACCTTC. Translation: CASSSPGQGFYGYTF.